This entry describes one T cell receptor beta chain. What it binds is unknown. The sample is drawn from a study of glioma-infiltrating T cells after dendritic cell vaccination. Whole-study findings and limits: Few patients contributed both blood and tumor specimens.

Trimming pared 0 bases from V and 4 bases from J, leaving 14 bases between. CDR3 length: 17 residues. The V gene's germline CDR1 is SGDLS and CDR2 YYNGEE. Regarding time point: after dendritic cell vaccination, including at tumor progression/relapse. None of the glioblastoma patients had an isocitrate dehydrogenase mutation. Up to about 2 ug genomic DNA was used for TCRB CDR3 amplification. Sequencing used immunoSEQ multiplex PCR; TCRdb keeps in-frame clones, though not all of them. The data show 55,000 to 75,000 clones, about 80% seen once. This clonotype originated in a human donor with glioblastoma. This chain uses TRBV9 with TRBJ1-6; D might be TRBD1 (6 bases). The input for sequencing was blood, taken after dendritic cell vaccination. The CDR3 loop is CASSVGLGAAYNSPLHF. CDR3 coding DNA: TGTGCCAGCAGCGTAGGTCTGGGGGCTGCTTATAATTCACCCCTCCACTTT.